The T cell receptor (beta chain) described here comes from a study of cytomegalovirus exposure and HLA in healthy donors. Study-wide results and limits: The classifier reportedly diagnosed cytomegalovirus status with high specificity and sensitivity.

V was pared by 0 bases and J by 2 bases, with 3 bases of the junction left unmatched. The CDR3 runs to 16 residues. Germline lookup yields CDR1 SGHTA and CDR2 FQGNSA. The PCR made use of 60 Vbeta and 13 Jbeta primers. The data were produced by immunoSEQ multiplex PCR, yet TCRdb's version contains in-frame clones alone and is incomplete. This sample has roughly 120,000 clones, with about 70% found just once. A word on this clone: Antigen: not known.

Sequencing used PBMCs. V and J are TRBV7-2 and TRBJ2-5; 10 bases are shared with TRBD2. This TCR was recovered from a woman in her thirties or forties in good health and CMV-seronegative. The CDR3 DNA reads as TGTGCCAGCAGCTTAGCGGCTAGCGGGGGACAAGAGACCCAGTACTTC. Amino acid sequence: CASSLAASGGQETQYF.